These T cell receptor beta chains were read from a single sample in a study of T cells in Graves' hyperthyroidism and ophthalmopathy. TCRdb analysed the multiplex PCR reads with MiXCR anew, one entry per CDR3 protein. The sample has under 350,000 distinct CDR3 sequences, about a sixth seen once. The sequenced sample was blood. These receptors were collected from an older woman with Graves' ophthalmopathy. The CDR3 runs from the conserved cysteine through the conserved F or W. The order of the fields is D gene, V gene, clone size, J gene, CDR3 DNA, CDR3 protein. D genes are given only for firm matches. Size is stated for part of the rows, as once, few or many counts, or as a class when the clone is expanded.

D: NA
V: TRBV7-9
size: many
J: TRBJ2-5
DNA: TGTGCCAGCAGCTACCAGGGGTCAGGGGAGACCCAGTACTTC
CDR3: CASSYQGSGETQYF

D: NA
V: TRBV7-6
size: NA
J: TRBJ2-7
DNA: TGTGCCAGCAGCTTAGGCGGGGCTTTGGACGAGCAGTACTTC
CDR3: CASSLGGALDEQYF

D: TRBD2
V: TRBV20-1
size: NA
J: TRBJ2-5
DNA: TGCAGTGCTAGTATACTCGCTAGCGGGGGGGTAGAGACCCAGTACTTC
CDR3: CSASILASGGVETQYF

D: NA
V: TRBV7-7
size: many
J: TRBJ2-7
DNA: TGTGCTAGCAGCCCTGACATCAGCTCCTACGAGCAGTACTTC
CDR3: CASSPDISSYEQYF

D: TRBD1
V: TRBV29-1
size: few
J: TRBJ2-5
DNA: TGCAGCGCCCGGGACAGTTCCCAAGAGACCCAGTACTTC
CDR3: CSARDSSQETQYF

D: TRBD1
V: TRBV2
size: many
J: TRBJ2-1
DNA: TGTGCCAGCAGTACAGGGGGTGAGCAGTTCTTC
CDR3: CASSTGGEQFF

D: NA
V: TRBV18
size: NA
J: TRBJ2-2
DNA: TGTGCCAGCTCACCAAGTTACACCGGGGAGCTGTTTTTT
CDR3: CASSPSYTGELFF

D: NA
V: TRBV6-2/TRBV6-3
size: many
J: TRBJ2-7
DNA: TGTGCCAGCAGTTACCTGTCACAGTCGCGGGGGCAGTACTTC
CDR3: CASSYLSQSRGQYF

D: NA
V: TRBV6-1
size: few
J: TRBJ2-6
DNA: TGTGCCAGCAGTGTCGGTGGCTCTGGGGCCAACGTCCTGACTTTC
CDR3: CASSVGGSGANVLTF

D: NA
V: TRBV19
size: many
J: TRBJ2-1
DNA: TGTGCCAGTAGTATGGAGATCTACAATGAGCAGTTCTTC
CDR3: CASSMEIYNEQFF

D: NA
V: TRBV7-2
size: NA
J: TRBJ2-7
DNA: TGTGCCAGCAGCCGGGGGGGGACAGGGAGGCACGAGCAGTACTTC
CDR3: CASSRGGTGRHEQYF

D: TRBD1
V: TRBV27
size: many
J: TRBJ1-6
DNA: TGTGCCAGCAGTTTCGGGACAGATTCACCCCTCCACTTT
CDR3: CASSFGTDSPLHF

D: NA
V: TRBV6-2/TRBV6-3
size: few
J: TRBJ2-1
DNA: TGTGCCAGCAGTTACTCTTCGGAGGTGCCTCAGTTCTTC
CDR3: CASSYSSEVPQFF

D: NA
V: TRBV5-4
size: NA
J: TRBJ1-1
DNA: TGTGCCAGCAGCTTAGCAGGGGCGCGGGACACTGAAGCTTTCTTT
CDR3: CASSLAGARDTEAFF

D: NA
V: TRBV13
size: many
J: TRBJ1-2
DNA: TGTGCCACCTCGGGGCGCGACTATGGCTACACCTTC
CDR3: CATSGRDYGYTF

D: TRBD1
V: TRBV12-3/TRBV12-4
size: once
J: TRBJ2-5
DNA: TGTACCAGCAGTCGCGGGACAGGGCGTGGGCAAGAGGCCCAGTACTTC
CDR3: CTSSRGTGRGQEAQYF

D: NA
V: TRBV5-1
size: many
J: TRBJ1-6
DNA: TGCGCCAGCAGCCCCGGGCCACCCTCACCCCTCCACTTT
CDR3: CASSPGPPSPLHF

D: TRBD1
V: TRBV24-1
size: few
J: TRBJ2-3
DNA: TGTGCCATTTCGCCCGGGACAGGGAGCACAGATACGCAGTATTTT
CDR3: CAISPGTGSTDTQYF

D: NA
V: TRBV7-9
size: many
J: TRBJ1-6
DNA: TGTGCCAGCAGCTTAGAGGGGGGGACTTCACCCCTCCACTTT
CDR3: CASSLEGGTSPLHF

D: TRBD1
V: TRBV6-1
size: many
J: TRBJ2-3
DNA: TGTGCCAGCAGTTCCGGGACAGGCACAGATACGCAGTATTTT
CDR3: CASSSGTGTDTQYF

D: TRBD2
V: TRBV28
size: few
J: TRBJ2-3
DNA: TGTGCCAGCGGGACTAGCGGGAGTGGTACAGATACGCAGTATTTT
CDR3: CASGTSGSGTDTQYF

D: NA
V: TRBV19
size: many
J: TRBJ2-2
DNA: TGTGCCAGTAGTATCCCCAGGACGAACACCGGGGAGCTGTTTTTT
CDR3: CASSIPRTNTGELFF

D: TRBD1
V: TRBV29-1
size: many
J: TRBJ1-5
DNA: TGCAGCGTGGGACCCGGGACAGGGGATCAGCCCCAGCATTTT
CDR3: CSVGPGTGDQPQHF

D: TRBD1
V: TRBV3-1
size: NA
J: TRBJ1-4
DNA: TGTGCCAGCAGCCATCCTGGACAGGGAGTAGGCGAAAAACTGTTTTTT
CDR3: CASSHPGQGVGEKLFF

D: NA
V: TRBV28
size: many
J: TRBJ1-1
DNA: TGTGCCAGCGGCCGAGGAGGGCTAGGGGCGAACACTGAAGCTTTCTTT
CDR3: CASGRGGLGANTEAFF

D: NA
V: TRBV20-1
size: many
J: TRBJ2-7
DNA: TGCAGTGCTAGTCGTGCAGGTTCTACCTACGAGCAGTACTTC
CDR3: CSASRAGSTYEQYF

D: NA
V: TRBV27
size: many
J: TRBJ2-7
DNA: TGTGCCAGCAGTCCCCAGGGTTTCGAGCAGTACTTC
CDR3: CASSPQGFEQYF

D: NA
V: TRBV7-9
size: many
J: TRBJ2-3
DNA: TGTGCCAGCAGCTTAGGTCAGCCAGGGATAACAGATACGCAGTATTTT
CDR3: CASSLGQPGITDTQYF

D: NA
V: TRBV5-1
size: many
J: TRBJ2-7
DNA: TGCGCCAGCAGCTTGACGGCAGCCGCCTACGAGCAGTACTTC
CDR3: CASSLTAAAYEQYF

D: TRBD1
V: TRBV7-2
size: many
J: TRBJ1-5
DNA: TGTGCCAGCAGCGAAGGACAGGGAGGCAATAGCAATCAGCCCCAGCATTTT
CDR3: CASSEGQGGNSNQPQHF

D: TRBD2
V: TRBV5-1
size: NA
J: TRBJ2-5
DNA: TGCGCCAGCAGAAAGGGGGCGGGAGGGCCTCGGGAGACCCAGTACTTC
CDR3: CASRKGAGGPRETQYF

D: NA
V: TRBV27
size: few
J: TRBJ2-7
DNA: TGTGCCAGCAGTTTCCTGGGGGGAATCTACGAGCAGTACTTC
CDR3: CASSFLGGIYEQYF

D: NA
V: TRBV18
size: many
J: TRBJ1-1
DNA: TGTGCCAGCTCACGGGAGGTACACGCGAGTTCGAGGACTGAAGCTTTCTTT
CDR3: CASSREVHASSRTEAFF

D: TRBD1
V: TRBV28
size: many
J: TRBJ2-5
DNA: TGTGCCAGCAGTCCTTACAGACAGGGGGCCCAAGAGACCCAGTACTTC
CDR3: CASSPYRQGAQETQYF

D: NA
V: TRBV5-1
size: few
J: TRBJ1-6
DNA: TGCGCCAGCAGCTATTCCGGGGGGGGGTCAAATTCACCCCTCCACTTT
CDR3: CASSYSGGGSNSPLHF

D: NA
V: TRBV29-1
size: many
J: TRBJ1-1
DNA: TGCAGCGTAACCTTAGGAGGACGCACTGAAGCTTTCTTT
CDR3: CSVTLGGRTEAFF

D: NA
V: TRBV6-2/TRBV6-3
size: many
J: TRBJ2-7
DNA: TGTGCCAGCAGTTACTTCATACCTAGGACTACCTACGAGCAGTACTTC
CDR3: CASSYFIPRTTYEQYF

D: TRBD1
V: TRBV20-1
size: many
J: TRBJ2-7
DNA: TGCAGTGCAGAACAGGACAGGGGGATGAGCTCCTACGAGCAGTACTTC
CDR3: CSAEQDRGMSSYEQYF

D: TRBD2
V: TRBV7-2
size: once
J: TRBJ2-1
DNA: TGTGCCAGCAGCAAGGGGACTAGCGGGAGTAGTAGTGAGCAGTTCTTC
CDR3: CASSKGTSGSSSEQFF

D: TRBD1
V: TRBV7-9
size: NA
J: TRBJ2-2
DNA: TGTGCCAGCAGCCCGCCGGACAGGGAGAACACCGGGGAGCTGTTTTTT
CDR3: CASSPPDRENTGELFF

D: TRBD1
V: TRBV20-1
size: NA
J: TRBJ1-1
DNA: TGCAGTGCTAGGGCAAGGGGGCGCCGTGCGGCTTTCTTT
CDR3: CSARARGRRAAFF

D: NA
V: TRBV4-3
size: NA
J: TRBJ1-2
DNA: TGCGCCAGCAGCCATACCGGAGGGGACCGTGGCTACACCTTC
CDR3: CASSHTGGDRGYTF

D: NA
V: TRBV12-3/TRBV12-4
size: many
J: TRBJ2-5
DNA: TGTGCCAGCAGTTTACGAGAGGACATTTCTGAGACCCAGTACTTC
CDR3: CASSLREDISETQYF

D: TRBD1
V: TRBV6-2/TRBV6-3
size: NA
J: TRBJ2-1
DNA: TGTGCCAGCAGACAGGCAGGGACAGGCAATGAGCAGTTCTTC
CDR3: CASRQAGTGNEQFF

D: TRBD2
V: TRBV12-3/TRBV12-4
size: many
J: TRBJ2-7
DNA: TGTCCACCAGCGGGAGGGACTAGCGGGGGGTCTTCTACCTACGAGCAGTACTTC
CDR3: CPPAGGTSGGSSTYEQYF

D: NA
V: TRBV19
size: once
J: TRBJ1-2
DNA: TGTGCCAGTAGTATAAAGGATAGGGGCTACACCTTC
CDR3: CASSIKDRGYTF

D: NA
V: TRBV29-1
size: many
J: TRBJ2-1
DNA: TGCAGCGTTGGGGGGGCCACGACGGGTGAGCAGTTCTTC
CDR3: CSVGGATTGEQFF

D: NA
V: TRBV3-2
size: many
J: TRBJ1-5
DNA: TGTGCCAGCAGCACGGACAGACTAAGCAATCAGCCCCAGCATTTT
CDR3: CASSTDRLSNQPQHF

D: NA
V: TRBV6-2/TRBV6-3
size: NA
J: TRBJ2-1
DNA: TGTGCCAGCAATCCCAACTCGGACGGAAGGAATGAGCAGCTCTTC
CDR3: CASNPNSDGRNEQLF

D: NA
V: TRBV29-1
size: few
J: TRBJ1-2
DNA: TGCAGTATCAGGGTCTCTAACTATGGCTACACCTTC
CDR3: CSIRVSNYGYTF

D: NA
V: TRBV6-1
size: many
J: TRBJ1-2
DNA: TGTGCCAGCAGCGGGTATAACTATGGCTACACCTTC
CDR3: CASSGYNYGYTF

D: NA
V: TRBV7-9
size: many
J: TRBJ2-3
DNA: TGTGCCAGCAGCGCCAACTACCACCCGGGCACAGATACGCAGTATTTT
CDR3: CASSANYHPGTDTQYF

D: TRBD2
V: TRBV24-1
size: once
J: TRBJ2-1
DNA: TGTGCCACCAGTGATTTCGGGAGGGTGAATGAGCAGTTCTTC
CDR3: CATSDFGRVNEQFF

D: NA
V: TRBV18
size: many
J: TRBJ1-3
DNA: TGTGCCAGCTCACCTACCGCGGCTCCTGGAAACACCATATATTTT
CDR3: CASSPTAAPGNTIYF

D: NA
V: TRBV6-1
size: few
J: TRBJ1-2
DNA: TGTGCCAGCAGTTCTTTCCTAGGGAACTATGGCTACACCTTC
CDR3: CASSSFLGNYGYTF

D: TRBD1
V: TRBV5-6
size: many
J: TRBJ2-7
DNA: TGTGCCAGCAGCGCCACCGGGACAGGGGATCCCTACGAGCAGTACTTC
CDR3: CASSATGTGDPYEQYF

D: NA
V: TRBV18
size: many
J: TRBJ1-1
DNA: TGTGCCAGCTCACCAGATTTCAACACTGAAGCTTTCTTT
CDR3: CASSPDFNTEAFF

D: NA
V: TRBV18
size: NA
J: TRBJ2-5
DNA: TGTGCCAGCTCACCACAGGGGCGCGGGGAGACCCAGTACTTC
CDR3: CASSPQGRGETQYF

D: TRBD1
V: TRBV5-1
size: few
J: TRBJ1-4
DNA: TGCGCCAGCAGCCAAACCTCCGGGACAGGGGCAAGAAAACTGTTTTTT
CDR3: CASSQTSGTGARKLFF

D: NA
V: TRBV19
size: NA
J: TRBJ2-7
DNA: TGTGCCAGTAGTTTTCTGAACCACGGGACTTTTACCTACGAGCAGTACTTC
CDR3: CASSFLNHGTFTYEQYF